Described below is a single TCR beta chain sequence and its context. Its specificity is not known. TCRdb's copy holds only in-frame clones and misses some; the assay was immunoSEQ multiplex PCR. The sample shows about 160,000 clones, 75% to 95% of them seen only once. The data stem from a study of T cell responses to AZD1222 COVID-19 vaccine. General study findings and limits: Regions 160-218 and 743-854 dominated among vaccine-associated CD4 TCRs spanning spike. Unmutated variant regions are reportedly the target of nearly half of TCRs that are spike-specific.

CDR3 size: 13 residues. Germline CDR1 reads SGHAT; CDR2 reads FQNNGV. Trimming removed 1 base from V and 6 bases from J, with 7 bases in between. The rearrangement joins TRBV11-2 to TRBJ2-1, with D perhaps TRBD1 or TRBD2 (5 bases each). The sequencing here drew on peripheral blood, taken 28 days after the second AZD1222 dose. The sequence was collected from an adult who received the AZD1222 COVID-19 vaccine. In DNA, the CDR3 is TGTGCCAGCAGCTTAGGGGACCTCAATGAGCAGTTCTTC. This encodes CASSLGDLNEQFF. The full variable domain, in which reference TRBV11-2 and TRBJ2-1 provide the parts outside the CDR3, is EAGVAQSPRYKIIEKRQSVAFWCNPISGHATLYWYQQILGQGPKLLIQFQNNGVVDDSQLPKDRFSAERLKGVDSTLKIQPAKLEDSAVYLCASSLGDLNEQFFGPGTRLTVL.